This TCR beta chain was identified during a study of T cells in Graves' hyperthyroidism and ophthalmopathy. Trimming cost V 2 bases and J 2 bases, with 9 bases left between them. Germline V CDR1 and CDR2: SNHLY, FYNNEI. This CDR3 has 14 residues. Those patients with uncontrolled infection, other autoimmune disease, pregnancy or lactation were excluded. Diagnoses used clinical symptoms, serum thyroxine and TRAb, thyroid ultrasound and orbital computed tomography. TCR beta CDR3 regions were amplified from RNA. The TCR CDR3 first-round RT-PCR relied on the HTBI primer set. TCRdb ran MiXCR on the multiplex PCR reads and lists one entry per CDR3 protein. The sample carries hundreds of thousands of distinct CDR3 sequences, approximately 15% recorded once.

The TCR comes from a young woman with Graves' hyperthyroidism. The sample consisted of blood. V usage is TRBV2 and J usage is TRBJ2-5; no firm D call. CDR3 DNA sequence: TGTGCCAGCAGTGAAAGGCCGACGCAAGAGACCCAGTACTTC. It encodes CASSERPTQETQYF.